Listed here are 20 T cell receptor beta chains from one sample, sequenced in a study of spatial heterogeneity in lung cancer. TCRdb redid the calling of the 5' RACE reads with MiXCR, one entry per CDR3 protein. The repertoire includes approximately 40,000 distinct CDR3 sequences, around 15% of them detected once, and 56% sits in the top ten. Time point indicated: sample taken at primary tumor resection. This specimen consisted of PBMCs, obtained at surgery. Every receptor here comes from a male donor with early-stage non-small cell lung cancer.

This clonotype has only one observation. The chain uses TRBV29-1 and TRBJ1-1; D is unclear. The CDR3 extends over 11 amino acids. CDR1 is SQVTM and CDR2 is ANQGSEA in the germline V gene. V dropped 5 bases and J dropped 8 bases, with 12 bases sitting between them. CDR3 residues: CSVFVSSEAFF. Here the CDR3 DNA reads TGCAGCGTTTTTGTTTCCTCGGAAGCTTTCTTT.

This clonotype was seen repeatedly, ten times or more. V is TRBV5-1 and J is TRBJ2-2, with a weak D call TRBD2 (6 bases). Trimming took 1 base from V and 2 from J, leaving 12 bases between them. Germline values: CDR1 SGHRS, CDR2 YFSETQ. The CDR3 is 16 amino acids. The CDR3 loop is CASSLTRETNTGELFF. CDR3 sequence (DNA): TGCGCCAGCAGCTTGACCCGGGAGACCAACACCGGGGAGCTGTTTTTT.

This clonotype was observed many times. The CDR3 region is CAISESRGRDGYTF. DNA for the CDR3: TGTGCCATCAGTGAGTCTCGGGGCCGCGATGGCTACACCTTC. The genes are TRBV10-3 and TRBJ1-2; D is perhaps TRBD1 (5 bases). Germline values: CDR1 ENHRY, CDR2 SYGVKD. The V gene lost 0 bases and the J gene lost 6 bases, with 11 bases spanning the gap. The CDR3 length is 14 residues.

The chain joins TRBV12-3 or TRBV12-4 to TRBJ1-4; D gene unclear. This CDR3 is built from 14 residues. V was pared by 3 bases and J by 2 bases, with 7 bases between. The CDR3 sequence: CASSLSGTNEKLFF. CDR3 nucleotide sequence: TGTGCCAGCAGTTTGAGTGGGACTAATGAAAAACTGTTTTTT.

The gene calls are TRBV7-2 and TRBJ1-6, with D unresolved. This CDR3 comprises 15 residues. Trimming took 0 bases from V and 2 from J, leaving 5 bases between them. The V gene's germline CDR1 is SGHTA and CDR2 FQGNSA. The DNA of the CDR3 is TGTGCCAGCAGCTTAGCGGGAGCCTATAATTCACCCCTCCACTTT. It specifies CASSLAGAYNSPLHF.

This clonotype was seen only a few times. The chain couples TRBV14 to TRBJ1-3; D gene uncertain. Germline V lookup: CDR1 SGHDN, CDR2 FVKESK. The length of the CDR3 is 15 residues. V shed 1 base and J shed 4 bases, with 11 bases lying between them. In nucleotides, the CDR3 is TGTGCCAGCAGCCAAGTCGGATTTACGGGAAACACCATATATTTT. Its protein product is CASSQVGFTGNTIYF.

The chain uses TRBV28 and TRBJ1-1; no reliable D call. In germline, CDR1 is MDHEN, CDR2 SYDVKM. The CDR3 spans 15 residues. V lost 0 bases, J lost 3 bases, and 11 bases lay in between. CDR3 protein: CASSLWKREDTEAFF. The CDR3 DNA sequence: TGTGCCAGCAGTTTATGGAAAAGGGAGGACACTGAAGCTTTCTTT.

In this sample, this clonotype turned up many times. The rearrangement uses TRBV27 and TRBJ2-7; D is perhaps TRBD2 (6 bases). The V gene's germline CDR1 is MNHEY and CDR2 SMNVEV (reference sequence). V shed 6 bases and J shed 9 bases, with 21 bases lying between them. The CDR3 is 14 amino acids. The CDR3 nucleotides read TGTGCCAGCAGACTTAGCGGCACACTCGCCGTGCAGTACTTC. Translated, it gives CASRLSGTLAVQYF.

V is TRBV3-1 and J is TRBJ2-1; D is unresolved. The CDR3 runs to 14 residues. V was trimmed by 1 base and J by 2 bases, leaving 6 bases between them. The V gene's germline CDR1 is LGHDT and CDR2 YNNKEL (reference sequence). CDR3: CASSQGGTYNEQFF. CDR3 bases: TGTGCCAGCAGCCAAGGGGGTACCTACAATGAGCAGTTCTTC.

This clonotype was seen a few times. V and J are TRBV12-3 or TRBV12-4 and TRBJ2-3; no clear D gene. This CDR3 has 14 residues. The V gene lost 4 bases and the J gene lost 0 bases, with 8 bases spanning the gap. The CDR3 loop reads CASSSDGSTDTQYF. For the CDR3, the DNA is TGTGCCAGCAGTTCCGACGGAAGCACAGATACGCAGTATTTT.

This chain links TRBV5-1 with TRBJ2-7; D is unclear. The V gene's germline CDR1 is SGHRS and CDR2 YFSETQ. Trimming took 0 bases from V and 0 from J, leaving 10 bases between them. There are 15 residues in the CDR3. The CDR3 DNA reads as TGCGCCAGCAGCTTGGCCGGAGACATCTCCTACGAGCAGTACTTC. Residues: CASSLAGDISYEQYF.

This clonotype was counted at least ten times. The chain has TRBV5-1 and TRBJ2-5; TRBD1 agrees at 8 bases. Trimming took 3 bases from V and 2 from J; bases not matched to a gene: 3. The CDR3 spans 14 residues. Germline V gene lookup returns CDR1 SGHRS and CDR2 YFSETQ. The CDR3 spells CASSWGTGQETQYF. The CDR3 DNA reads TGCGCCAGCAGCTGGGGGACAGGTCAAGAGACCCAGTACTTC. Full variable domain (remainder filled in from reference TRBV5-1 and TRBJ2-5): KAGVTQTPRYLIKTRGQQVTLSCSPISGHRSVSWYQQTPGQGLQFLFEYFSETQRNKGNFPGRFSGRQFSNSRSEMNVSTLELGDSALYLCASSWGTGQETQYFGPGTRLLVL.

In this sample, this clonotype turned up many times. This sequence joins TRBV4-2 and TRBJ2-7; unclear D gene. Germline CDR1 and CDR2: LGHNA and YNFKEQ. V was cut by 2 bases and J by 2 bases, with 10 bases left in between. This CDR3 is 14 amino acids long. The CDR3 sequence is CASSQPSGAYEQYF. CDR3 nucleotides: TGTGCCAGCAGCCAACCGTCAGGAGCCTACGAGCAGTACTTC.

The sample holds many counts of this clonotype. The chain is built from TRBV4-3 and TRBJ2-5, with D possibly being TRBD2 (5 bases). Germline CDR1 LGHNA, CDR2 YSLEER. Between the trimmed V and J ends, which lost 0 bases and 4 bases, there was a span of 6 bases. The CDR3 length is 13 residues. CDR3: CASSQERGETQYF. The CDR3, as DNA: TGCGCCAGCAGCCAAGAACGGGGAGAGACCCAGTACTTC.

V usage is TRBV2 and J usage is TRBJ1-2, with D possibly being TRBD1 (6 bases). The CDR3 covers 13 residues. V lost 2 bases, J lost 7 bases, and 11 bases lay in between. CDR1 and CDR2 from the germline V gene are SNHLY and FYNNEI. The CDR3 protein is CASSEWGARGYTF. The CDR3 DNA follows: TGTGCCAGCAGTGAATGGGGGGCGCGTGGCTACACCTTC.

The V call is TRBV11-2, the J call TRBJ2-7, with TRBD2 matching over 10 bases. CDR1 and CDR2 from the germline V gene are SGHAT and FQNNGV. The CDR3 consists of 14 residues. V gave up 5 bases and J gave up 2 bases; unmatched junction bases: 3. CDR3 bases: TGTGCCAGCAGCACGGGACTAGCGACCTACGAGCAGTACTTC. Its protein is CASSTGLATYEQYF.

CDR3 in DNA: TGTGCCAGCAGTTACCGGGGACAGGGGGTGCACGAGCAGTACTTC. Its translation is CASSYRGQGVHEQYF. V usage is TRBV6-5 and J usage is TRBJ2-7; 11 nucleotides agree with TRBD1. Germline V gene lookup returns CDR1 MNHEY and CDR2 SVGAGI. After removal of 2 bases from V and 5 bases from J, the junction contained 5 bases not matched to a gene. The CDR3 runs 15 residues.

This clonotype came up many times. This chain connects TRBV18 to TRBJ2-7, with TRBD1 identical over 7 bases. CDR1 is KGHSH, CDR2 LQKENI, per germline. V trimming: 4 bases; J trimming: 5 bases; junction bases outside the gene matches: 17. The CDR3 has 17 amino acids. CDR3 sequence reads: CASSRSMAVGGLDEQYF. As DNA, the CDR3 is TGTGCCAGCTCACGGTCAATGGCAGTAGGGGGCCTCGACGAGCAGTACTTC. Looking up the rest from reference TRBV18 and TRBJ2-7 gives the full variable domain: NAGVMQNPRHLVRRRGQEARLRCSPMKGHSHVYWYRQLPEEGLKFMVYLQKENIIDESGMPKERFSAEFPKEGPSILRIQQVVRGDSAAYFCASSRSMAVGGLDEQYFGPGTRLTVT.

The chain employs TRBV5-1 and TRBJ1-1; D gene unclear. Germline lookup yields CDR1 SGHRS and CDR2 YFSETQ. CDR3 length equals 15 residues. Trimming pared 2 bases from V and 0 bases from J, leaving 11 bases between. CDR3 sequence (DNA): TGCGCCAGCAGCTTTCTTGGTTCCATGAACACTGAAGCTTTCTTT. The encoded protein is CASSFLGSMNTEAFF.

This clonotype was counted many times. In nucleotides, the CDR3 is TGTGCCAGCAGCCATGGACAGGGACGCTACGAGCAGTACTTC. This gives the protein CASSHGQGRYEQYF. The chain links TRBV4-2 to TRBJ2-7, with TRBD1 identical over 8 bases. The junction had 4 bases not matched to a gene; V was cut back by 3 bases and J by 3 bases. Germline lookup yields CDR1 LGHNA and CDR2 YNFKEQ. This CDR3 is 14 amino acids long.